The rows below give T cell receptor beta chains drawn from one sample of a study of blood T cell repertoires in COVID-19. Repertoires were generated with immunoSEQ multiplex PCR, while TCRdb's copy carries only in-frame clones and drops some. Found here are 130,000 to 150,000 clones, more than 70% of them singletons; the top ten hold roughly 5.3%. Sequenced: peripheral blood. Receptors originate from a woman in her 50s with acute or convalescent COVID-19. CDR3s include the opening cysteine and the closing phenylalanine or tryptophan. Fields, in order: D gene, clone size, V gene, J gene, CDR3 protein, CDR3 DNA. The D gene is left open where the match is weak. Only part of the rows carry a size: once, few, many, or a class if the clone is expanded.

d_call: TRBD1; clone_size: -; v_call: TRBV28; j_call: TRBJ1-6; cdr3_aa: CASSSPTGSSYNSPLHF; cdr3_nt: TGTGCCAGCAGCAGCCCGACAGGGTCCTCCTATAATTCACCCCTCCACTTT
d_call: -; clone_size: -; v_call: TRBV10-3; j_call: TRBJ2-2; cdr3_aa: CAISGAAGNTGELFF; cdr3_nt: TGTGCCATCAGTGGAGCGGCAGGGAACACCGGGGAGCTGTTTTTT
d_call: -; clone_size: -; v_call: TRBV7-2; j_call: TRBJ2-5; cdr3_aa: CASGRIDYRAQETQYF; cdr3_nt: TGTGCCAGCGGGCGGATCGATTACAGGGCCCAAGAGACCCAGTACTTC
d_call: -; clone_size: -; v_call: TRBV12-3/TRBV12-4; j_call: TRBJ1-2; cdr3_aa: CASSLSGGYTF; cdr3_nt: TGTGCCAGCAGTTTATCGGGGGGCTACACCTTC
d_call: TRBD2; clone_size: few; v_call: TRBV3-1/TRBV3-2; j_call: TRBJ2-1; cdr3_aa: CASSWTSGGKYEQFF; cdr3_nt: TGTGCCAGCAGCTGGACTAGCGGGGGGAAATATGAGCAGTTCTTC
d_call: -; clone_size: -; v_call: TRBV6-2/TRBV6-3; j_call: TRBJ2-3; cdr3_aa: CASSYRDSYLAADTQYF; cdr3_nt: TGTGCCAGCAGTTACAGGGACTCCTACTTGGCGGCGGATACGCAGTATTTT
d_call: TRBD1; clone_size: once; v_call: TRBV11-3; j_call: TRBJ2-1; cdr3_aa: CASSPYQGAGYNEQFF; cdr3_nt: TGTGCCAGCAGCCCATACCAGGGGGCAGGGTACAATGAGCAGTTCTTC
d_call: -; clone_size: few; v_call: TRBV5-6; j_call: TRBJ1-4; cdr3_aa: CASSSGWGRPTSTNEKLFF; cdr3_nt: TGTGCCAGCAGTTCCGGGTGGGGCAGGCCCACTTCAACTAATGAAAAACTGTTTTTT
d_call: -; clone_size: -; v_call: TRBV18; j_call: TRBJ1-6; cdr3_aa: CASSSQTLSGVGSPLHF; cdr3_nt: TGTGCCAGCTCATCCCAAACTCTTTCGGGGGTCGGTTCACCCCTCCACTTT
d_call: -; clone_size: -; v_call: TRBV6-5; j_call: TRBJ2-7; cdr3_aa: CASSPGQSYEQYF; cdr3_nt: TGTGCCAGCAGTCCAGGGCAATCCTACGAGCAGTACTTC
d_call: -; clone_size: -; v_call: TRBV5-1; j_call: TRBJ2-1; cdr3_aa: CASSPVSTSNEQFF; cdr3_nt: TGCGCCAGCAGCCCAGTTAGTACTAGCAATGAGCAGTTCTTC
d_call: -; clone_size: -; v_call: TRBV5-1; j_call: TRBJ2-2; cdr3_aa: CASSHGHDTGELFF; cdr3_nt: TGCGCCAGCAGCCATGGACACGACACCGGGGAGCTGTTTTTT
d_call: -; clone_size: -; v_call: TRBV10-2; j_call: TRBJ2-3; cdr3_aa: CASRQEGRTDTQYF; cdr3_nt: TGCGCCAGCAGGCAGGAGGGGAGGACAGATACGCAGTATTTT
d_call: -; clone_size: -; v_call: TRBV28; j_call: TRBJ1-6; cdr3_aa: CASSFGGASSPLHF; cdr3_nt: TGTGCCAGCAGTTTCGGGGGGGCCAGTTCACCCCTCCACTTT
d_call: -; clone_size: -; v_call: TRBV3-1/TRBV3-2; j_call: TRBJ1-2; cdr3_aa: CASSHAGAAGYTF; cdr3_nt: TGTGCCAGCAGCCATGCAGGGGCGGCTGGCTACACCTTC
d_call: -; clone_size: once; v_call: TRBV28; j_call: TRBJ1-4; cdr3_aa: CASSQRDEKLFF; cdr3_nt: TGTGCCAGCAGCCAGCGGGATGAAAAACTGTTTTTT
d_call: -; clone_size: once; v_call: TRBV7-3; j_call: TRBJ1-1; cdr3_aa: CASSTGGRNTEAFF; cdr3_nt: TGTGCCAGCAGCACGGGAGGGCGGAACACTGAAGCTTTCTTT
d_call: TRBD2; clone_size: few; v_call: TRBV6-6; j_call: TRBJ2-1; cdr3_aa: CASAVAGGDNEQFF; cdr3_nt: TGTGCCAGCGCAGTAGCGGGGGGAGATAATGAGCAGTTCTTC
d_call: TRBD1; clone_size: once; v_call: TRBV30; j_call: TRBJ2-5; cdr3_aa: CAWNERGPHGETQYF; cdr3_nt: TGTGCCTGGAACGAAAGGGGGCCCCATGGAGAGACCCAGTACTTC
d_call: -; clone_size: -; v_call: TRBV10-1; j_call: TRBJ2-5; cdr3_aa: CASSLNRKMGGTQYF; cdr3_nt: TGCGCCAGCAGCCTTAACAGAAAGATGGGGGGGACCCAGTACTTC
d_call: TRBD1; clone_size: -; v_call: TRBV19; j_call: TRBJ2-7; cdr3_aa: CASRLTGGYEQYF; cdr3_nt: TGTGCCAGTAGATTGACAGGGGGCTACGAGCAGTACTTC
d_call: -; clone_size: -; v_call: TRBV5-5; j_call: TRBJ2-7; cdr3_aa: CASSSGPGVGRYF; cdr3_nt: TGTGCCAGCAGTTCCGGCCCCGGGGTCGGAAGGTACTTC
d_call: -; clone_size: -; v_call: TRBV6-2/TRBV6-3; j_call: TRBJ2-2; cdr3_aa: CASSYNYDSDSNGNTGELFF; cdr3_nt: TGTGCCAGCAGTTACAATTACGATAGTGACTCGAACGGGAACACCGGGGAGCTGTTTTTT
d_call: -; clone_size: -; v_call: TRBV19; j_call: TRBJ1-5; cdr3_aa: CASSKVGQIRDQPQHF; cdr3_nt: TGTGCCAGTAGTAAGGTAGGACAGATACGGGATCAGCCCCAGCATTTT